The clone carrying this T cell receptor beta chain was recorded many times. Its antigen is still unknown. This sample is drawn from a study of T cells in Graves' hyperthyroidism and ophthalmopathy. Findings of the study overall: Ophthalmopathy cases were set apart from stable hyperthyroidism by a 13 V-J model.

TCR beta CDR3 regions were amplified from RNA. First-round RT-PCR targeting the TCR CDR3 was performed with the HTBI primer set. MiXCR, run by TCRdb on the multiplex PCR reads, gives a single entry per CDR3 protein. Of about 640,000 distinct CDR3 sequences listed, about a fifth are singletons. V gave up 5 bases and J gave up 2 bases; unmatched junction bases: 6. Germline values: CDR1 SGHAT, CDR2 FQDESV (reference sequence). The CDR3 extends over 15 amino acids. The sample consisted of blood. The receptor was isolated from a man aged 30-40 years with Graves' ophthalmopathy. The chain links TRBV11-1 to TRBJ2-7; TRBD2 aligns across 10 bases. Written as DNA, the CDR3 is TGTGCCAGCAGCCCTTTAGCGGGGGGAGCCTACGAGCAGTACTTC. Its protein is CASSPLAGGAYEQYF.